This T cell receptor (beta chain) was obtained from a study of T-cell memory formation after mild COVID-19. V was trimmed by 6 bases and J by 7 bases, leaving 15 bases between them. From germline, CDR1 is SQVTM and CDR2 ANQGSEA. CDR3 length equals 13 residues. Each CDR3 protein gets one entry after TCRdb re-called the 5' RACE reads with MiXCR. The sample contains some 260,000 distinct CDR3 sequences, less than 20% of which appear only once. Study-level points and caveats: From day 15 to 85, contracting clones were balanced between CD4 and CD8, whereas later expanders leaned toward CD4+. The study found contracting CD4+ clones mainly in CM and EM and contracting CD8+ clones in EMRA.

Worth noting for this clonotype: Its antigen is as yet unknown.

Source material: PBMCs or a T cell subset sorted from them (not recorded which). This chain connects TRBV29-1 to TRBJ1-4, with D possibly matching TRBD1 (6 bases). The TCR was taken from a man between 18 and 29 years old who had mild COVID-19 (a few samples of this study predate the infection). Cell type and time point are not known. The CDR3, as DNA: TGCAGCGTGGGGGGGACATTTACTGAAAAACTGTTTTTT. This translates into CSVGGTFTEKLFF. The whole variable domain, remainder taken from reference TRBV29-1 and TRBJ1-4, is SAVISQKPSRDICQRGTSLTIQCQVDSQVTMMFWYRQQPGQSLTLIATANQGSEATYESGFVIDKFPISRPNLTFSTLTVSNMSPEDSSIYLCSVGGTFTEKLFFGSGTQLSVL.